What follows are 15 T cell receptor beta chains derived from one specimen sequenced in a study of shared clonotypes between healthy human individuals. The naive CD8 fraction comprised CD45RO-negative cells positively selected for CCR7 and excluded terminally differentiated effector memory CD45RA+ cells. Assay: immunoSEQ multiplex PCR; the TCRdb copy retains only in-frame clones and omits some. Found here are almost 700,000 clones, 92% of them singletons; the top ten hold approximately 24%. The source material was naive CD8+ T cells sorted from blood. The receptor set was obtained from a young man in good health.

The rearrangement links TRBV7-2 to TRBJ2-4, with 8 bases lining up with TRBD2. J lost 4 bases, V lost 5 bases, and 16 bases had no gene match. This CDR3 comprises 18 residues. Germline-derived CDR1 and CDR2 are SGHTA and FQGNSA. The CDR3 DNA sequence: TGTGCCAGCAGCCTGTCTACCCGGGAGGGTCCTTTTAAAAACATTCAGTACTTC. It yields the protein CASSLSTREGPFKNIQYF. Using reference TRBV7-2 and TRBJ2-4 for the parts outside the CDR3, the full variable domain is GAGVSQSPSNKVTEKGKDVELRCDPISGHTALYWYRQSLGQGLEFLIYFQGNSAPDKSGLPSDRFSAERTGGSVSTLTIQRTQQEDSAVYLCASSLSTREGPFKNIQYFGAGTRLSVL.

For the CDR3, the DNA is TGTGCTAGTTTGGTGAATGGGCGGGGGCTGGCCAAAAACATTCAGTACTTC. Its protein is CASLVNGRGLAKNIQYF. The J gene is TRBJ2-4, the V gene TRBV12-5; possible D gene TRBD2, 7 bases. Per germline, CDR1 LGHNT and CDR2 FRNRAP. V was pared by 8 bases and J by 1 base, with 21 bases between. There are 17 residues in the CDR3.

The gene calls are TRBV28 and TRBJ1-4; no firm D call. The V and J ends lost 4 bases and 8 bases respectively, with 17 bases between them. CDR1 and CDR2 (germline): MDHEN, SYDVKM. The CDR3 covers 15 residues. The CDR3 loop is CASSSRVGRGEKLFF. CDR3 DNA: TGTGCCAGCAGTTCGCGGGTAGGGCGAGGAGAAAAACTGTTTTTT.

CDR3 sequence: CATMYVGARRGYGYTF. In DNA form, the CDR3 reads TGTGCCACTATGTATGTCGGGGCGCGTAGAGGGTATGGCTACACCTTC. The chain uses TRBV27 and TRBJ1-2, with TRBD1 as a possible D gene (5 bases). This CDR3 has 16 residues. Germline CDR1 is MNHEY and CDR2 is SMNVEV (reference sequence). Trimming removed 10 bases from V and 5 bases from J, with 26 bases in between.

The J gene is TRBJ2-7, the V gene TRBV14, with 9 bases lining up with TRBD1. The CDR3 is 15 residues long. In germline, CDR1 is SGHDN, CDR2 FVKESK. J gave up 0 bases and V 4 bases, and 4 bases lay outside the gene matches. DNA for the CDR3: TGTGCCAGCAGCCGGGAGACAGGGGGCTCCTACGAGCAGTACTTC. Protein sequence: CASSRETGGSYEQYF.

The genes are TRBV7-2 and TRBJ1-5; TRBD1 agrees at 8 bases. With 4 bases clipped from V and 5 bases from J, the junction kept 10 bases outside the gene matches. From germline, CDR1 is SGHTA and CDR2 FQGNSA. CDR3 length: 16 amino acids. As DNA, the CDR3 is TGTGCCAGCAGCTCCATCGGGACAGGACTGCATCAGCCCCAGCATTTT. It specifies CASSSIGTGLHQPQHF. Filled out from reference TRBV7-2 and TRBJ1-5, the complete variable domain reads GAGVSQSPSNKVTEKGKDVELRCDPISGHTALYWYRQSLGQGLEFLIYFQGNSAPDKSGLPSDRFSAERTGGSVSTLTIQRTQQEDSAVYLCASSSIGTGLHQPQHFGDGTRLSIL.

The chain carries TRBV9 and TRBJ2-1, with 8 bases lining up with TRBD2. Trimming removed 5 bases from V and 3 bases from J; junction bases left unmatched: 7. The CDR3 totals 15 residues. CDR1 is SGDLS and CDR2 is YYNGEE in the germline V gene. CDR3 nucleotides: TGTGCCAGCAGTCCAGCGGGAGTGTTCTACAATGAGCAGTTCTTC. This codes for CASSPAGVFYNEQFF.

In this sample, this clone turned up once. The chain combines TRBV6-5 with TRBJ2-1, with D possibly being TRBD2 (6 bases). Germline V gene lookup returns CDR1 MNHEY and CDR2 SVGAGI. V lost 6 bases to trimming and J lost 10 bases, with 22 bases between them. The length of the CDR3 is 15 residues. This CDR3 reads CASRASGDSPLEQFF. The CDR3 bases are TGTGCCAGCAGAGCCTCCGGGGACTCCCCCTTAGAGCAGTTCTTC.

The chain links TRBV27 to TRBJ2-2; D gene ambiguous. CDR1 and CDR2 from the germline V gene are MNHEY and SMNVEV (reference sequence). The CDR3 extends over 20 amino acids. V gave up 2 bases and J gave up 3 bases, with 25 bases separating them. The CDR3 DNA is TGTGCCAGCAGTTTAACCATGAGAACACGCGGTAACCTACACACCGGGGAGCTGTTTTTT. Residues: CASSLTMRTRGNLHTGELFF.

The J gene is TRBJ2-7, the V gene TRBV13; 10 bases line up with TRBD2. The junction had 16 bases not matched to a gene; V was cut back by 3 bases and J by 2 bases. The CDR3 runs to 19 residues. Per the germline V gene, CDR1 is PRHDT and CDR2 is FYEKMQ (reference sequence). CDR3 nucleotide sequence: TGTGCCAGCAGCTTCGAGGGACTAGCGATCCGCACGCCCACCTACGAGCAGTACTTC. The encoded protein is CASSFEGLAIRTPTYEQYF.

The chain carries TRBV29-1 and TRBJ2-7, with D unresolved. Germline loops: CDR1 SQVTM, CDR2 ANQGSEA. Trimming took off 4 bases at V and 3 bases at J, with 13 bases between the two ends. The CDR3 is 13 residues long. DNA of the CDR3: TGCAGCGTTGCTGGTTCCATCTTCTACGAGCAGTACTTC. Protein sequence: CSVAGSIFYEQYF.

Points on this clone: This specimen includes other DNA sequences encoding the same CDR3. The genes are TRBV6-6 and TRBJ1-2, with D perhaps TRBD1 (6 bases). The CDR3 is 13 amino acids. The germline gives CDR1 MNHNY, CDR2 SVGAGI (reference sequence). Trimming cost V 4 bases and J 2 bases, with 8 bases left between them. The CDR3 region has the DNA TGTGCCAGCAGTTCTACAGGGAACTATGGCTACACCTTC. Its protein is CASSSTGNYGYTF.

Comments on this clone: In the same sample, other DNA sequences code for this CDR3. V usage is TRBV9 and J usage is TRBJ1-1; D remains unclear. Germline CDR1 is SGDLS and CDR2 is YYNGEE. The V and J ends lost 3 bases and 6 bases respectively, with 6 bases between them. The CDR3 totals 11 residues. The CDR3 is CASSGGAEAFF. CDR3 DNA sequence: TGTGCCAGCAGCGGCGGGGCTGAAGCTTTCTTT.

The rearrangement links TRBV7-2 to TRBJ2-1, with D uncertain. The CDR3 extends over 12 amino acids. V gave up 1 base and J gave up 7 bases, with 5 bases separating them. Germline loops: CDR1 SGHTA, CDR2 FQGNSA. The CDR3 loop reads CASSLDWNEQFF. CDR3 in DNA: TGTGCCAGCAGCTTAGATTGGAATGAGCAGTTCTTC.

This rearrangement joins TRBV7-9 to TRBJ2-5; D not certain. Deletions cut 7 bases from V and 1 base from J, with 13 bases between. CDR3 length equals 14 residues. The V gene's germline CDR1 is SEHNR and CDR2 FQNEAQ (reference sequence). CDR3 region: CASTFESIQETQYF. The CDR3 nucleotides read TGTGCCAGCACCTTCGAATCGATCCAAGAGACCCAGTACTTC. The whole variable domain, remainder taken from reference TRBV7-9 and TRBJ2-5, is DTGVSQNPRHKITKRGQNVTFRCDPISEHNRLYWYRQTLGQGPEFLTYFQNEAQLEKSRLLSDRFSAERPKGSFSTLEIQRTEQGDSAMYLCASTFESIQETQYFGPGTRLLVL.